The rows below give T cell receptor beta chains drawn from one sample of a study of blood T cell repertoires in COVID-19. TCRdb's table, derived via immunoSEQ multiplex PCR, lists solely in-frame clones and lacks some. This sample has more than 85,000 clones, with roughly 92% found just once. Source material: peripheral blood. All receptors come from a man between 65 and 85 years old with acute or convalescent COVID-19. Both conserved end residues are part of each CDR3. Fields, in order: J gene, clone size, D gene, V gene, CDR3 DNA, CDR3 protein. A D gene is named only where the DNA matches it firmly. The listing skips clone size in some rows; elsewhere it reads once, few, many or a size class.

j_call: TRBJ2-1
clone_size: -
d_call: TRBD1
v_call: TRBV7-3
cdr3_nt: TGTGCCAGCAGCCCCTCGAGGACAGGGGGCGATGAGCAGTTCTTC
cdr3_aa: CASSPSRTGGDEQFF

j_call: TRBJ1-5
clone_size: -
d_call: TRBD1
v_call: TRBV5-1
cdr3_nt: TGCGCCAGCAGCCGTAATACAGGGGCGGGCCAGCCCCAGCATTTT
cdr3_aa: CASSRNTGAGQPQHF

j_call: TRBJ1-1
clone_size: -
d_call: -
v_call: TRBV9
cdr3_nt: TGTGCCAGTACTACCGGGACTTCTCCCCCGTTCTTT
cdr3_aa: CASTTGTSPPFF

j_call: TRBJ2-5
clone_size: -
d_call: TRBD2
v_call: TRBV27
cdr3_nt: TGTGCCAGCAGTTTAGGGGCTGGCGGGAGGGTTCTGGAGACCCAGTACTTC
cdr3_aa: CASSLGAGGRVLETQYF

j_call: TRBJ1-2
clone_size: -
d_call: -
v_call: TRBV3-1/TRBV3-2
cdr3_nt: TGTGCCAGCAGCCAAACTTCTAACTATGGCTACACCTTC
cdr3_aa: CASSQTSNYGYTF

j_call: TRBJ1-2
clone_size: -
d_call: -
v_call: TRBV6-5
cdr3_nt: TGTGCCAGCAGTTACTCGAAAATAGCGAACTATGGCTACACCTTC
cdr3_aa: CASSYSKIANYGYTF

j_call: TRBJ1-1
clone_size: -
d_call: -
v_call: TRBV28
cdr3_nt: TGTGCCAGCAGTTCTCGGACGGGGTATTACACTGAAGCTTTCTTT
cdr3_aa: CASSSRTGYYTEAFF

j_call: TRBJ2-1
clone_size: once
d_call: TRBD2
v_call: TRBV7-6
cdr3_nt: TGTGCCAGCAGCTTAGACGGGACTAGCGGGTTCATCTACAATGAGCAGTTCTTC
cdr3_aa: CASSLDGTSGFIYNEQFF

j_call: TRBJ1-2
clone_size: -
d_call: -
v_call: TRBV6-5
cdr3_nt: TGTGCCAGCAGGATGCCCAGGGTCTATGGCTACACCTTC
cdr3_aa: CASRMPRVYGYTF

j_call: TRBJ1-6
clone_size: once
d_call: TRBD1
v_call: TRBV10-2
cdr3_nt: TGCGCCAGCACCGGACAGGGAGGCTCACCCCTCCACTTT
cdr3_aa: CASTGQGGSPLHF

j_call: TRBJ2-7
clone_size: -
d_call: TRBD2
v_call: TRBV6-6
cdr3_nt: TGTGCCAGCAGTTCCCGACTAGCTCGGGAGCAGTACTTC
cdr3_aa: CASSSRLAREQYF

j_call: TRBJ1-1
clone_size: -
d_call: TRBD1
v_call: TRBV6-6
cdr3_nt: TGTGCCAGCAGTTACGCGACAGGGTCCACTGAAGCTTTCTTT
cdr3_aa: CASSYATGSTEAFF

j_call: TRBJ1-1
clone_size: -
d_call: TRBD1
v_call: TRBV28
cdr3_nt: TGTGCCAGCACCGAGTCAGGGGGCGAGGATGTATCTGAAGCTTTCTTT
cdr3_aa: CASTESGGEDVSEAFF

j_call: TRBJ2-3
clone_size: -
d_call: -
v_call: TRBV21-1
cdr3_nt: TGTGCCAGCAGCGGGGGGACTAGCGGGACTAGCACAGATACGCAGTATTTT
cdr3_aa: CASSGGTSGTSTDTQYF

j_call: TRBJ1-1
clone_size: -
d_call: -
v_call: TRBV28
cdr3_nt: TGTGCCAGCAGTTTCATGAACACTGAAGCTTTCTTT
cdr3_aa: CASSFMNTEAFF

j_call: TRBJ2-2
clone_size: -
d_call: -
v_call: TRBV6-4
cdr3_nt: TGTGCCAGCAGCCCGACAGGCAGCGGGGAGCTGTTTTTT
cdr3_aa: CASSPTGSGELFF

j_call: TRBJ2-1
clone_size: -
d_call: TRBD2
v_call: TRBV5-4
cdr3_nt: TGTGCCAGCAGCTGGGGGAGGACTAGCGGGGATACTAACAATGAGCAGTTCTTC
cdr3_aa: CASSWGRTSGDTNNEQFF

j_call: TRBJ2-5
clone_size: -
d_call: TRBD2
v_call: TRBV11-2
cdr3_nt: TGTGCCAGCATCCTGGAGGCGGGGGGGTACCAAGAGACCCAGTACTTC
cdr3_aa: CASILEAGGYQETQYF

j_call: TRBJ1-6
clone_size: -
d_call: TRBD1
v_call: TRBV2
cdr3_nt: TGTGCCAGCAGCGGGACAGGGGGTAATTCACCCCTCCACTTT
cdr3_aa: CASSGTGGNSPLHF

j_call: TRBJ1-5
clone_size: -
d_call: -
v_call: TRBV19
cdr3_nt: TGTGCCAGTACCCTAGGAGGGTGGCCCCAGCATTTT
cdr3_aa: CASTLGGWPQHF

j_call: TRBJ2-5
clone_size: -
d_call: TRBD1
v_call: TRBV4-3
cdr3_nt: TGCGCCAGCAGCCAAGATAGACAGGGGGCACCAGAGACCCAGTACTTC
cdr3_aa: CASSQDRQGAPETQYF

j_call: TRBJ1-2
clone_size: -
d_call: -
v_call: TRBV12-3/TRBV12-4
cdr3_nt: TGTGCCAGCAGTTGGGCAGGAAACTATGGCTACACCTTC
cdr3_aa: CASSWAGNYGYTF

j_call: TRBJ2-2
clone_size: few
d_call: -
v_call: TRBV29-1
cdr3_nt: TGCAGCGTTGAAGGGGGCGACGGCACCGGGGAGCTGTTTTTT
cdr3_aa: CSVEGGDGTGELFF

j_call: TRBJ2-3
clone_size: -
d_call: TRBD1
v_call: TRBV9
cdr3_nt: TGTGCCAGCAGCGTAGGACAGGGAGAGAGCACAGATACGCAGTATTTT
cdr3_aa: CASSVGQGESTDTQYF

j_call: TRBJ1-1
clone_size: -
d_call: -
v_call: TRBV9
cdr3_nt: TGTGCCAGCAGCGTAACACCGAACACTGAAGCTTTCTTT
cdr3_aa: CASSVTPNTEAFF

j_call: TRBJ1-5
clone_size: -
d_call: -
v_call: TRBV5-5
cdr3_nt: TGTGCCAGCAGCTTGGGGAGTCTAGCAGGAAATCAGCCCCAGCATTTT
cdr3_aa: CASSLGSLAGNQPQHF

j_call: TRBJ2-3
clone_size: -
d_call: TRBD1
v_call: TRBV27
cdr3_nt: TGTGCCAGCAGTTTTTATAGGGGGCGGGCAGATACGCAGTATTTT
cdr3_aa: CASSFYRGRADTQYF

j_call: TRBJ2-7
clone_size: -
d_call: -
v_call: TRBV4-1
cdr3_nt: TGCGCCAGCAGCCAATGGGCTATCCGGATACGGCCCACCGAGCAGTACTTC
cdr3_aa: CASSQWAIRIRPTEQYF

j_call: TRBJ1-1
clone_size: -
d_call: TRBD1
v_call: TRBV4-1
cdr3_nt: TGCGCCAGCAGCCCGCGGACAGGAATCCCCACGGCCGCTGAAGCTTTCTTT
cdr3_aa: CASSPRTGIPTAAEAFF

j_call: TRBJ2-1
clone_size: -
d_call: TRBD2
v_call: TRBV7-2
cdr3_nt: TGTGCCAGCAGCTTAAGACTAGCGGGGGGGCCGGATGAGCAGTTCTTC
cdr3_aa: CASSLRLAGGPDEQFF

j_call: TRBJ2-1
clone_size: -
d_call: TRBD1
v_call: TRBV7-8
cdr3_nt: TGTGCCAGCAGCTTACTCGCTCGACAGGGCTCCTACAATGAGCAGTTCTTC
cdr3_aa: CASSLLARQGSYNEQFF

j_call: TRBJ2-1
clone_size: -
d_call: -
v_call: TRBV19
cdr3_nt: TGTGCCAGTAGTACAGGGTCGGACTACAATGAGCAGTTCTTC
cdr3_aa: CASSTGSDYNEQFF

j_call: TRBJ1-2
clone_size: -
d_call: TRBD1
v_call: TRBV16
cdr3_nt: TGTGCCAGCAGCCAATCGAAGACAGGGGGCGACGGCTACACCTTC
cdr3_aa: CASSQSKTGGDGYTF

j_call: TRBJ2-7
clone_size: -
d_call: TRBD2
v_call: TRBV5-1
cdr3_nt: TGCGCCAGCAGCTTGACGGCTAGCGGGAGCTGGTCCTACGAGCAGTACTTC
cdr3_aa: CASSLTASGSWSYEQYF

j_call: TRBJ2-7
clone_size: -
d_call: TRBD1
v_call: TRBV14
cdr3_nt: TGTGCCAGCAGCCATACGGGACAGGGAAGGGACGAGCAGTACTTC
cdr3_aa: CASSHTGQGRDEQYF

j_call: TRBJ2-7
clone_size: -
d_call: -
v_call: TRBV28
cdr3_nt: TGTGCCAGCAGTTCCCCCAGGTTAGCGGCCTCCTACGAGCAGTACTTC
cdr3_aa: CASSSPRLAASYEQYF

j_call: TRBJ2-3
clone_size: -
d_call: -
v_call: TRBV9
cdr3_nt: TGTGCCAGCAGTTGGGCGGAGGGCACAGATACGCAGTATTTT
cdr3_aa: CASSWAEGTDTQYF

j_call: TRBJ2-1
clone_size: -
d_call: -
v_call: TRBV5-6
cdr3_nt: TGTGCCAGCAGCTCCCGCCGGGTACCTCACAATGAGCAGTTCTTC
cdr3_aa: CASSSRRVPHNEQFF

j_call: TRBJ2-1
clone_size: -
d_call: TRBD2
v_call: TRBV24-1
cdr3_nt: TGTGCCACCAGTGATCCTTCCGGGACTAGCGGGAGGGCCTCCTACAATGAGCAGTTCTTC
cdr3_aa: CATSDPSGTSGRASYNEQFF

j_call: TRBJ2-5
clone_size: -
d_call: TRBD2
v_call: TRBV3-1/TRBV3-2
cdr3_nt: TGTGCCAGCAGGACGGGGGAGGGCGCCCGAGAGACCCAGTACTTC
cdr3_aa: CASRTGEGARETQYF

j_call: TRBJ1-1
clone_size: -
d_call: -
v_call: TRBV15
cdr3_nt: TGTGCCACCAGCAGATCGAGGATGAACACTGAAGCTTTCTTT
cdr3_aa: CATSRSRMNTEAFF

j_call: TRBJ2-5
clone_size: -
d_call: -
v_call: TRBV6-4
cdr3_nt: TGTGCCAGCAGTTCAGGGGGAGGAGAGACCCAGTACTTC
cdr3_aa: CASSSGGGETQYF

j_call: TRBJ1-2
clone_size: -
d_call: -
v_call: TRBV5-1
cdr3_nt: TGCGCCAGCAGCTACCTCGACAGTCCGAACTATGGCTACACCTTC
cdr3_aa: CASSYLDSPNYGYTF

j_call: TRBJ2-7
clone_size: -
d_call: TRBD2
v_call: TRBV24-1
cdr3_nt: TGTGCCACCAGTGACTCGAAAACTAGCGCGAGCTCCTACGAGCAGTACTTC
cdr3_aa: CATSDSKTSASSYEQYF

j_call: TRBJ2-7
clone_size: once
d_call: -
v_call: TRBV6-5
cdr3_nt: TGTGCCAGCAGCCGGGACACTTCCTACGAGCAGTACTTC
cdr3_aa: CASSRDTSYEQYF